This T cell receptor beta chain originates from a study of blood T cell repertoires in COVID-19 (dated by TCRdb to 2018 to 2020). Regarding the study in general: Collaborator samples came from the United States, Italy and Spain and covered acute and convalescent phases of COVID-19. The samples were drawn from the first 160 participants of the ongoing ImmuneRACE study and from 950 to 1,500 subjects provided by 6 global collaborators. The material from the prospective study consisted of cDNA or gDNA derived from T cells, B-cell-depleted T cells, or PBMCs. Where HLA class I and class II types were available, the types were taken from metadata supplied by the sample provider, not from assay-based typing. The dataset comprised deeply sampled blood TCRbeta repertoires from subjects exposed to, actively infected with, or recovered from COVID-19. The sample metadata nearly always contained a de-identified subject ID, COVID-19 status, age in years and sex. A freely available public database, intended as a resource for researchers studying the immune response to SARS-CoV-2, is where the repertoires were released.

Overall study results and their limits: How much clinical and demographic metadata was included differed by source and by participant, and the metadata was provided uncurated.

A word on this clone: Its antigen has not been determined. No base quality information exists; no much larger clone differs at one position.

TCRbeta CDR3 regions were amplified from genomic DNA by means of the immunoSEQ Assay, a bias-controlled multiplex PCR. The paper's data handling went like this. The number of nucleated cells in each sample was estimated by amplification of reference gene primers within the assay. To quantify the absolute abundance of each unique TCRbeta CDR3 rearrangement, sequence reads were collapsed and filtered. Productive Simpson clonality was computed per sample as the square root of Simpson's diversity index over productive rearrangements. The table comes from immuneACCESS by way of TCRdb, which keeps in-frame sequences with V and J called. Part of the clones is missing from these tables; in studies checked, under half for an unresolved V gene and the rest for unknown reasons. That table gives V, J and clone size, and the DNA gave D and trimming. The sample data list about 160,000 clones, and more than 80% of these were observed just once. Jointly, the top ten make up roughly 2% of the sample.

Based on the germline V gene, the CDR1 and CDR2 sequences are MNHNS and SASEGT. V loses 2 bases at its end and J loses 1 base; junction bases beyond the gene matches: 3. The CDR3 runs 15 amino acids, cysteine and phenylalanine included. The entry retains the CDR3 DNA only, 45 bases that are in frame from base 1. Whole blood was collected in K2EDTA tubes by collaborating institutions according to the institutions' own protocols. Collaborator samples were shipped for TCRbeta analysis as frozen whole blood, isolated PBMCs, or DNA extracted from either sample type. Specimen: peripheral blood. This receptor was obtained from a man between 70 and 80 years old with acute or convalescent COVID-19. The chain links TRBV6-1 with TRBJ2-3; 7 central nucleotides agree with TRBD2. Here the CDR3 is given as CASSELSGGTDTQYF. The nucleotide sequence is TGTGCCAGCAGTGAACTAAGCGGGGGCACAGATACGCAGTATTTT.